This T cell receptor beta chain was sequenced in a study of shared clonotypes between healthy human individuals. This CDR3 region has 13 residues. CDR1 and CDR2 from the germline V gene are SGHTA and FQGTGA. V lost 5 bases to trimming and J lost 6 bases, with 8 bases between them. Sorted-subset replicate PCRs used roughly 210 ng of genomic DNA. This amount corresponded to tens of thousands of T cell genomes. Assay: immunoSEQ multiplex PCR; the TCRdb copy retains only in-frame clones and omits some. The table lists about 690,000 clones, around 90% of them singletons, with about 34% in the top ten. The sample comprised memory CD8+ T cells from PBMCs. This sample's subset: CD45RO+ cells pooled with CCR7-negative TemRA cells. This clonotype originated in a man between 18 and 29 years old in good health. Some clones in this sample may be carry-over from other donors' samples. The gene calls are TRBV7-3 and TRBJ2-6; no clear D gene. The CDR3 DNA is TGTGCCAGCAGCCCTGGTTCGGCCAACGTCCTGACTTTC. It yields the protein CASSPGSANVLTF. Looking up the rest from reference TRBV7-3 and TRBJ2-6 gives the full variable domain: GAGVSQTPSNKVTEKGKYVELRCDPISGHTALYWYRQSLGQGPEFLIYFQGTGAADDSGLPNDRFFAVRPEGSVSTLKIQRTERGDSAVYLCASSPGSANVLTFGAGSRLTVL.